The clone carrying this T cell receptor (beta chain) appeared many times. This specimen comes from a study of Graves' ophthalmopathy and Graves' hyperthyroidism. For repertoire sequencing, the TCR beta CDR3 regions were amplified from RNA transcripts. Amplification began with first-round RT-PCR using HTBI primers, then second-round multiplex PCR was performed. In TCRdb, the multiplex PCR reads were re-called with MiXCR into one record per CDR3 protein. The table records roughly 300,000 distinct CDR3 sequences, roughly 17% of them present only once. The source material was peripheral blood. The sequence was obtained from an adult man with Graves' ophthalmopathy.

The CDR3: CASSYGTGATEAFF. The CDR3 DNA sequence: TGTGCCAGCAGTTATGGGACAGGAGCCACTGAAGCTTTCTTT. The chain is built from TRBV6-5 and TRBJ1-1; 8 bases agree with TRBD1. The CDR3 totals 14 residues. Germline-derived CDR1 and CDR2 are MNHEY and SVGAGI. The ends lost 3 bases at V and 4 bases at J; junction bases unmatched: 4.